The clone carrying this T cell receptor beta chain was seen just once. Its antigen is currently unknown. TCRdb processed the multiplex PCR reads anew with MiXCR; each CDR3 protein has one entry. This table has about 19,000 distinct CDR3 sequences, 43% appearing once. These data belong to a study of breast tumors, draining lymph nodes, adjacent tissues. Whole-study results and caveats: Tumor repertoires ranked between lymph nodes and nontumor tissue in diversity, with V and J gene preferences.

Trimming took 6 bases from V and 0 from J; bases not matched to a gene: 5. This CDR3 comprises 15 residues. Looked up from germline, CDR1 is MNHNS and CDR2 is SASEGT. The rearrangement uses TRBV6-1 and TRBJ2-7; 10 nucleotides line up with TRBD2. This sequence was found in a female donor with breast cancer. Some clones in this sample may be carry-over from other donors' samples. Material for sequencing was breast tumor tissue. CDR3 protein: CASRGTSASSYEQYF. CDR3 coding DNA: TGTGCCAGCAGAGGGACTAGCGCGAGCTCCTACGAGCAGTACTTC.